This T cell receptor beta chain was sequenced for a study of blood T cell repertoires in COVID-19. Study as a whole: The United States, Italy and Spain provided the acute and convalescent COVID-19 samples.

Germline V gene sequence: CDR1 MNHEY, CDR2 SVGAGI. Trimming pared 6 bases from V and 4 bases from J, leaving 18 bases between. The CDR3 runs 15 residues. Methods used by the authors: Amplifying reference gene primers gave estimates of nucleated cell counts. The data were produced by immunoSEQ multiplex PCR, yet TCRdb's version contains in-frame clones alone and is incomplete. D and trimming were read from the DNA, whereas the V and J calls and clone size are those reported in that table. The sample holds about 170,000 clones, just under 85% seen once. The Seattle patients, enrolled during active infection, were followed longitudinally.

Sequencing used peripheral blood. The chain joins TRBV6-5 to TRBJ1-2; D might be TRBD1 (6 bases). The receptor's source is a woman over 75 with COVID-19, enrolled during active disease. CDR3 sequence reads: CASRTARDTSYGYTF. In DNA form, the CDR3 reads TGTGCCAGCAGGACTGCCCGGGACACCAGCTATGGCTACACCTTC.